The T cell receptor beta chain under discussion was sequenced for a study of T cells in Graves' hyperthyroidism and ophthalmopathy. TCR beta CDR3 regions were amplified from RNA transcripts. The TCR CDR3 was amplified in a first-round RT-PCR using the HTBI primer set. TCRdb used MiXCR to reprocess the multiplex PCR reads, holding one entry per CDR3 protein. This table holds approximately 640,000 distinct CDR3 sequences, about 45% found once. Ten or more counts support this clonotype. The CDR3 loop spans 15 amino acids. Germline lookup yields CDR1 SNHLY and CDR2 FYNNEI. Germline trimming cut 6 bases from V and 6 bases from J; bases unmatched to any gene: 11.

The source of this sequence is an adult man with Graves' disease, either hyperthyroidism or ophthalmopathy (not recorded which). The rearrangement joins TRBV2 to TRBJ1-2, with 9 bases fitting TRBD1. Sequencing used peripheral blood or thyroid tissue (not recorded which). The CDR3 is CASSLSQGASHGYTF. CDR3 nucleotides: TGTGCCAGCAGCCTATCACAGGGGGCGTCCCATGGCTACACCTTC.